This TCR beta chain stems from a study of PD-1 blockade in classical Hodgkin lymphoma. Whole-study context: Patients were treated with nivolumab at 3 mg/kg, and this was given intravenously every 2 weeks.

As to this clone: Its antigen remains unidentified.

Repertoires were generated with immunoSEQ multiplex PCR, while TCRdb's copy carries only in-frame clones and drops some. The data contain tens of thousands of clones, 70% to 80% of them singletons. Brentuximab vedotin exposure varied among the patients, all of whom had relapsed after autologous stem cell transplantation. CDR1 is LNHDA and CDR2 is SQIVND in the germline V gene (reference sequence). V shed 6 bases, J shed 1 base, and the junction held 6 bases outside the gene matches. The CDR3 covers 15 residues. The study, taken as a whole, reports: Newly diagnosed patients had baseline TCR diversity that was reportedly lower than that of healthy donors.

The V call is TRBV19, the J call TRBJ2-3; 8 nucleotides agree with TRBD2. Material: peripheral blood mononuclear cells (PBMCs), obtained before the second cycle of nivolumab. The sequence derives from a human donor with classical Hodgkin lymphoma. This CDR3 reads CASSGTSGGTDTQYF. CDR3 DNA sequence: TGTGCCAGTAGCGGTACTAGCGGCGGCACAGATACGCAGTATTTT. Together with reference TRBV19 and TRBJ2-3, the CDR3 gives the full variable domain: DGGITQSPKYLFRKEGQNVTLSCEQNLNHDAMYWYRQDPGQGLRLIYYSQIVNDFQKGDIAEGYSVSREKKESFPLTVTSAQKNPTAFYLCASSGTSGGTDTQYFGPGTRLTVL.